These 8 T cell receptor beta chains share one sample of origin, sequenced in a study of Ad26.COV2.S vaccination and SARS-CoV-2 variants. Treatment: about 20 received Ad26.COV2.S at low or high dose, single or two shots; about 5 received placebo; per-sample allocation not given. Sampling was performed 63 days after the first vaccine or placebo injection. Sequenced by immunoSEQ multiplex PCR; TCRdb stores in-frame clones only, minus some. The sample has about 400,000 clones, approximately 88% seen once. Source: peripheral blood, taken in a trial of Ad26.COV2.S vaccine versus placebo. These receptors originate from a person between 18 and 65 years old who received the Ad26.COV2.S COVID-19 vaccine or a placebo.

The rearrangement joins TRBV11-2 to TRBJ2-5; D possibly matches TRBD1 or TRBD2 (5 bases each). Germline V gene data show CDR1 as SGHAT and CDR2 as FQNNGV. Trimming took off 4 bases at V and 5 bases at J, with 20 bases between the two ends. The CDR3 spans 16 residues. CDR3 nucleotide sequence: TGTGCCAGCAGCTCAACACCGGGACGGCTCCCGGAGACCCAGTACTTC. Translation gives CASSSTPGRLPETQYF.

CDR3 amino acids: CASIVLAGGNYNEQFF. Here the CDR3 DNA reads TGTGCCAGCATCGTGCTAGCGGGGGGGAATTACAATGAGCAGTTCTTC. The chain couples TRBV21-1 to TRBJ2-1; TRBD2, the table's D call, was not compared with the DNA. TRBV21-1 is listed as a pseudogene. The CDR3 contains 16 residues.

This rearrangement joins TRBV19 to TRBJ2-6, with D hard to call. Trimming pared 3 bases from V and 1 base from J, leaving 4 bases between. The CDR3 contains 14 residues. The germline gives CDR1 LNHDA, CDR2 SQIVND (reference sequence). The DNA for the CDR3 is TGTGCCAGTAGTATCCGATCTGGGGCCAACGTCCTGACTTTC. It codes for CASSIRSGANVLTF.

The rearrangement links TRBV6-2 or TRBV6-3 to TRBJ1-2; no reliable D call. CDR3 length: 12 amino acids. Trimming left V 2 bases short and J 5 bases short, with 6 bases between. Germline V gene data show CDR1 as MNHEY and CDR2 as SVGEGT. The CDR3 DNA follows: TGTGCCAGCAGTTACCCACGATATGGCTACACCTTC. Translation: CASSYPRYGYTF.

This clone appeared a single time. This rearrangement joins TRBV28 to TRBJ2-7; D is uncertain. CDR3 length: 11 residues. Per germline, CDR1 MDHEN and CDR2 SYDVKM. V lost 6 bases and J lost 4, with 7 bases in between. Here the CDR3 DNA reads TGTGCCAGCAGGGCGGCTTACGAGCAGTACTTC. Protein sequence: CASRAAYEQYF.

Of note for this clone: Distinct nucleotide sequences in the sample also encode this CDR3. The chain carries TRBV19 and TRBJ2-1, with 8 bases lining up with TRBD2. J lost 6 bases, V lost 3 bases, and 7 bases had no gene match. Germline V gene data show CDR1 as LNHDA and CDR2 as SQIVND (reference sequence). This CDR3 spans 15 amino acids. CDR3 sequence: CASSILAGGRNEQFF. In DNA form, the CDR3 reads TGTGCCAGTAGTATTCTGGCGGGGGGCCGCAATGAGCAGTTCTTC.

This clone was counted only a few times. The chain joins TRBV18 to TRBJ2-2, with a tentative D call TRBD1 (6 bases). The CDR3 length is 15 residues. Germline values: CDR1 KGHSH, CDR2 LQKENI. The V and J ends lost 6 bases and 4 bases respectively, with 15 bases between them. CDR3 nucleotide sequence: TGTGCCAGCTCTCGAGACAGGTCAGGCACCGGGGAGCTGTTTTTT. This gives the protein CASSRDRSGTGELFF.

V and J are TRBV19 and TRBJ2-2; a weak D match, TRBD2 (6 bases). The CDR3 is made up of 16 amino acids. The germline V and J ends were trimmed by 6 bases and 1 base, with 15 bases remaining between them. Germline assignment: CDR1 LNHDA and CDR2 SQIVND (reference sequence). CDR3 sequence reads: CASSRAAGQNTGELFF. The CDR3 bases are TGTGCCAGTAGCCGTGCGGCGGGGCAGAACACCGGGGAGCTGTTTTTT.